This TCR beta chain emerged from a study of T cell changes during pregnancy in multiple sclerosis. The protocol was immunoSEQ multiplex PCR, while the TCRdb copy is restricted to in-frame clones and leaves out a portion. Here the sample spans 57,000 or so clones, about 90% being singletons. V gave up 2 bases and J gave up 2 bases; unmatched junction bases: 8. CDR1 is GTSNPN and CDR2 is SVGIG in the germline V gene (reference sequence). The CDR3 length is 15 residues. The source of this sequence is a female donor in good health, enrolled as a control in a pregnancy study. This specimen consisted of peripheral blood, obtained in the third trimester of pregnancy. The rearrangement joins TRBV30 to TRBJ2-7, with TRBD2 identical over 8 bases. CDR3 in amino acids: CAWSILAAYTYEQYF. CDR3 in DNA: TGTGCCTGGAGTATACTAGCGGCGTATACCTACGAGCAGTACTTC.